This TCR beta chain was retrieved from a study of HIV-infected children after antiretroviral therapy interruption. Study-wide background: Interruption-arm samples span weeks 0, 12, interruption end (24 or 48), and about 3 years post-study. Weeks 0, 48 and 150 were sampled under continuous treatment.

This clonotype was counted a few times. Germline CDR1 and CDR2: MNHEY and SVGAGI. The CDR3 loop spans 20 amino acids. V lost 0 bases and J lost 7; bases outside the gene matches: 20. RNA-based 3' RACE libraries used unique molecular identifiers. TCRdb re-analysed the 3' RACE reads in MiXCR, keeping a single row per CDR3 protein. The table records 35,000 to 50,000 distinct CDR3 sequences, 6.5% of them present only once. Treatment of the sample: PENTA 11 planned treatment interruption arm or continuous ART arm. The chain uses TRBV6-5 and TRBJ2-1; TRBD1 matches at 8 bases. The TCR was taken from a pool of human donors with HIV. Sequenced here: CD45RA+ CD4+ T cells from PBMCs, pooled from several time points, sampled from a donor given antiretroviral therapy, either interrupted or continuous. Subset indicated: naive CD4+ CD45RA+ CD45RO- T cells. The CDR3 DNA reads TGTGCCAGCAGTTACTCGAAACTGGGACAGGTAGAGTGGTTTGAAAATGAGCAGTTCTTC. It specifies CASSYSKLGQVEWFENEQFF.